This TCR beta chain was sequenced for a study of STAT3 mutations in large granular lymphocyte leukemia. Study-wide points: In T-cell large granular lymphocyte leukemia, about half of patients showed multiple immunodominant subclonotypes.

Profiling relied on immunoSEQ multiplex PCR, and the TCRdb table lists in-frame clones only, not all of them. This table holds roughly 25,000 clones, approximately 94% found once. As for this clone: Its antigen is still unknown.

This receptor was obtained from a man aged 35 to 55 with T-cell large granular lymphocyte leukemia. Some clones in this sample may be carry-over from other donors' samples. Sequences were obtained from peripheral blood mononuclear cells.

The CDR3 sequence: CASSSTLTGNTEAFF. The CDR3 DNA is TGCGCCAGCAGCTCTACCCTGACAGGGAACACTGAAGCTTTCTTT. The V call is TRBV5-1, the J call TRBJ1-1, with a weak D call TRBD1 (6 bases). V lost 3 bases and J 1 base, leaving 13 bases between the germline ends. The germline V gene encodes CDR1 SGHRS and CDR2 YFSETQ. CDR3 length equals 15 residues.